These 25 T cell receptor beta chains share one sample of origin, sequenced in a study of response to subunit inactivated influenza vaccine. TCRdb re-derived calls from the RT-PCR reads in MiXCR, one entry per CDR3 protein. The repertoire includes 600,000 to 850,000 distinct CDR3 sequences, approximately 15% of them detected once, and 7.5% to 8% sits in the top ten. The sample was PBMCs from blood, taken approximately 15 days before vaccination. The source is a man aged 45 to 65 who received an inactivated influenza vaccine.

V and J are TRBV6-1 and TRBJ2-2, with a possible D match to TRBD1 (6 bases). V was cut by 5 bases and J by 4 bases, with 11 bases left in between. Per germline, CDR1 MNHNS and CDR2 SASEGT. This CDR3 contains 14 residues. CDR3 sequence reads: CASSKYRVTGELFF. Here the CDR3 DNA reads TGTGCCAGCAGTAAATACAGGGTCACCGGGGAGCTGTTTTTT.

The J gene is TRBJ1-5, the V gene TRBV6-2 or TRBV6-3; D remains unclear. Germline loops: CDR1 MNHEY, CDR2 SVGEGT. The CDR3 length is 16 residues. The V gene lost 1 base and the J gene lost 0 bases, with 10 bases spanning the gap. The CDR3 nucleotides are TGTGCCAGCAGTTACTGGTTTTTTGATAGCAATCAGCCCCAGCATTTT. Protein product: CASSYWFFDSNQPQHF.

This clonotype showed up just a few times. The chain employs TRBV28 and TRBJ2-1; 9 nucleotides line up with TRBD1. J was trimmed by 8 bases and V by 7 bases; bases with no gene match: 12. The CDR3 extends over 15 amino acids. Germline V lookup: CDR1 MDHEN, CDR2 SYDVKM. The CDR3, as DNA: TGTGCCAGCAATCTGGCCGGGACAGGGATACATGAGCAGTTCTTC. This translates into CASNLAGTGIHEQFF.

Only a few counts were recorded for this clonotype. The rearrangement links TRBV7-8 to TRBJ2-1; D might be TRBD2 (7 bases). The CDR3 spans 17 residues. The germline V and J ends were trimmed by 0 bases and 2 bases, with 14 bases remaining between them. The germline gives CDR1 SGHVS, CDR2 FQNEAQ. CDR3 loop: CASSLARGPSPYNEQFF. For the CDR3, the DNA is TGTGCCAGCAGCTTAGCGCGGGGGCCCTCACCCTACAATGAGCAGTTCTTC.

J is TRBJ2-7 and V is TRBV11-2; D gene ambiguous. The CDR3 has 16 amino acids. The V and J ends lost 0 bases and 2 bases respectively, with 14 bases between them. CDR1 is SGHAT, CDR2 FQNNGV, per germline. In DNA form, the CDR3 reads TGTGCCAGCAGCTTAGAGCCCCGCCTAACTACCTACGAGCAGTACTTC. Residues: CASSLEPRLTTYEQYF.

In its sample, this clonotype was seen many times. The rearrangement joins TRBV6-2 or TRBV6-3 to TRBJ1-5, with TRBD1 matching over 8 bases. The ends lost 7 bases at V and 6 bases at J; junction bases unmatched: 14. This CDR3 comprises 16 residues. Germline V gives CDR1 MNHEY, CDR2 SVGEGT. The CDR3 nucleotides are TGTGCCAGCACCGACCCCTCAGGGGGCGGTGGTCAGCCCCAGCATTTT. Its translation: CASTDPSGGGGQPQHF.

This clonotype was counted only a few times. This chain joins TRBV7-2 and TRBJ2-3; maybe TRBD2 (7 bases). The V gene's germline CDR1 is SGHTA and CDR2 FQGNSA. Trimming pared 5 bases from V and 1 base from J, leaving 13 bases between. This CDR3 has 15 residues. The CDR3 DNA sequence: TGTGCCAGCAGCACACGGGGGGCCGGCACAGATACGCAGTATTTT. It yields the protein CASSTRGAGTDTQYF.

This clonotype was counted a few times. This chain connects TRBV24-1 to TRBJ2-5, with 9 bases fitting TRBD1. This CDR3 is built from 19 residues. The ends lost 2 bases at V and 1 base at J; junction bases unmatched: 13. Germline CDR1 is KGHDR and CDR2 is SFDVKD. CDR3 nucleotide sequence: TGTGCCACCAGTGATTCTTGGGGACAGGGTGTTGGAGGCCAAGAGACCCAGTACTTC. It translates to CATSDSWGQGVGGQETQYF.

The genes are TRBV7-2 and TRBJ1-2, with no clear D. CDR1 is SGHTA and CDR2 is FQGNSA in the germline V gene. Between the trimmed V and J ends, which lost 1 base and 4 bases, there was a span of 10 bases. This CDR3 region has 14 residues. The CDR3 nucleotides are TGTGCCAGCAGCTTAGTTATAGGGCGCTATGGCTACACCTTC. This gives the protein CASSLVIGRYGYTF. The full variable domain, with the rest looked up from reference TRBV7-2 and TRBJ1-2, is GAGVSQSPSNKVTEKGKDVELRCDPISGHTALYWYRQSLGQGLEFLIYFQGNSAPDKSGLPSDRFSAERTGGSVSTLTIQRTQQEDSAVYLCASSLVIGRYGYTFGSGTRLTVV.

The table lists this clonotype with many counts. This chain uses TRBV24-1 with TRBJ2-1, with 11 bases fitting TRBD1. Germline V gene lookup returns CDR1 KGHDR and CDR2 SFDVKD. CDR3 length: 16 amino acids. V was pared by 4 bases and J by 8 bases, with 9 bases of the junction left unmatched. Here the CDR3 reads CATSETRTGGLDEQFF. In DNA form, the CDR3 reads TGTGCCACCAGTGAAACCAGGACAGGGGGCTTAGATGAGCAGTTCTTC.

This clonotype was seen at least ten times. This chain links TRBV28 with TRBJ2-7, with D perhaps TRBD2 (6 bases). The V and J ends lost 5 bases and 0 bases respectively, with 17 bases between them. Germline V gene data show CDR1 as MDHEN and CDR2 as SYDVKM. The CDR3 runs 16 residues. DNA of the CDR3: TGTGCCAGCAGTCCCAATCTAGCGCAATACTCCTACGAGCAGTACTTC. Translated: CASSPNLAQYSYEQYF.

There are many counts of this clonotype. The chain couples TRBV7-8 to TRBJ1-2; no reliable D call. V was shortened by 5 bases and J by 4 bases, with 23 bases between the two germline ends. The CDR3 has 17 amino acids. Germline V gene data show CDR1 as SGHVS and CDR2 as FQNEAQ. CDR3 region: CASSAWTDTPLGYGYTF. In nucleotides, the CDR3 is TGTGCCAGCAGCGCCTGGACGGATACACCCTTAGGCTATGGCTACACCTTC.

This clonotype was recorded a few times. V is TRBV7-8 and J is TRBJ1-1; TRBD1 is a possible D gene (6 bases). This CDR3 region has 17 residues. V was pared by 5 bases and J by 0 bases, with 19 bases between. CDR1 is SGHVS and CDR2 is FQNEAQ in the germline V gene. CDR3 loop: CASSPGQLRFMNTEAFF. Here the CDR3 DNA reads TGTGCCAGCAGCCCCGGACAGTTGCGGTTCATGAACACTGAAGCTTTCTTT.

In this sample, this clonotype turned up many times. V usage is TRBV12-3 or TRBV12-4 and J usage is TRBJ2-5, with D perhaps TRBD1 (6 bases). V was trimmed by 5 bases and J by 2 bases, leaving 12 bases between them. The CDR3 totals 14 residues. CDR3 DNA sequence: TGTGCCAGCAGTACAGGGACCAATCAAGAGACCCAGTACTTC. Translating it yields CASSTGTNQETQYF.

Comments on this clonotype: A much larger clone differs by one base, so this may be a read error. The chain uses TRBV6-2 or TRBV6-3 and TRBJ1-1; no firm D call. This CDR3 is built from 12 residues. Trimming removed 2 bases from V and 1 base from J, with 2 bases in between. Germline-derived CDR1 and CDR2 are MNHEY and SVGEGT. The CDR3 reads CASSYANTEAFF. CDR3 bases: TGTGCCAGCAGTTACGCGAACACTGAAGCTTTCTTT.

A few counts support this clonotype. V gene TRBV20-1 combines with J gene TRBJ2-3; 11 bases are shared with TRBD1. Germline V gene sequence: CDR1 DFQATT, CDR2 SNEGSKA (reference sequence). The V gene end was trimmed by 4 bases and the J gene end by 5 bases; junction bases not matched to a gene: 8. CDR3 length: 15 amino acids. The CDR3 DNA sequence: TGCAGTGCTACACCGGGACAGGGGGTTTTAGATACGCAGTATTTT. The encoded protein is CSATPGQGVLDTQYF.

This clonotype showed up just a few times. The gene calls are TRBV11-2 and TRBJ2-1, with D uncertain. CDR3 length: 12 amino acids. Between the trimmed V and J ends, which lost 5 bases and 8 bases, there was a span of 10 bases. The V gene's germline CDR1 is SGHAT and CDR2 FQNNGV. The CDR3 DNA follows: TGTGCCAGCAGCCCCGGGCACGATGAGCAGTTCTTC. Translating gives CASSPGHDEQFF.

This clonotype came up a few times. V gene TRBV10-3 combines with J gene TRBJ1-1, with 9 bases fitting TRBD1. The trim removed 4 bases at V and 8 bases at J, leaving 5 bases unmatched. Looked up from germline, CDR1 is ENHRY and CDR2 is SYGVKD. The CDR3 has 13 residues. The chain's CDR3 is CAISAGTGREAFF. For the CDR3, the DNA is TGTGCCATCAGTGCCGGGACAGGGAGAGAAGCTTTCTTT.

A few counts support this clonotype. This chain connects TRBV12-3 or TRBV12-4 to TRBJ1-1; D gene unclear. The CDR3 has 14 residues. V was clipped by 8 bases and J by 1 base, with 14 bases between them. The CDR3 DNA is TGTGCCAGCTTGCGAAGGATGGAGAACACTGAAGCTTTCTTT. Its translation is CASLRRMENTEAFF.

This clonotype was seen many times. The V gene is TRBV5-1, the J gene TRBJ1-1; no clear D. This CDR3 spans 14 amino acids. Germline loops: CDR1 SGHRS, CDR2 YFSETQ. Trimming removed 0 bases at V and 1 base at J, with 7 bases between. CDR3: CASSLGPGNTEAFF. The CDR3 DNA reads TGCGCCAGCAGCTTGGGACCGGGGAACACTGAAGCTTTCTTT.

This clonotype showed up just a few times. The chain has TRBV29-1 and TRBJ1-4, with a possible D match to TRBD1 (6 bases). The V gene's germline CDR1 is SQVTM and CDR2 ANQGSEA. The V and J ends lost 7 bases and 5 bases respectively, with 20 bases between them. CDR3 length equals 15 residues. The CDR3 loop is CSGGETGQLNEKLFF. The CDR3 region has the DNA TGCAGCGGTGGGGAGACTGGACAGTTAAATGAAAAACTGTTTTTT.

This clonotype was observed at least ten times. For the CDR3, the DNA is TGTGCCAGCAGCCTACCTTCCTCCTACGAGCAGTACTTC. As protein: CASSLPSSYEQYF. The V and J genes are TRBV28 and TRBJ2-7, with D uncertain. Trimming removed 6 bases from V and 0 bases from J, with 9 bases in between. Germline CDR1 and CDR2: MDHEN and SYDVKM. The CDR3 length is 13 residues.

This clonotype was seen only a few times. The rearrangement links TRBV20-1 to TRBJ1-5; the D gene is possibly TRBD1 (6 bases). V was trimmed by 6 bases and J by 5 bases, leaving 14 bases between them. Per the germline V gene, CDR1 is DFQATT and CDR2 is SNEGSKA (reference sequence). CDR3 length: 13 amino acids. The CDR3 DNA follows: TGCAGTGCCAATCAGGGGCCCGATCAGCCCCAGCATTTT. The encoded protein is CSANQGPDQPQHF.

This clonotype came up many times. V is TRBV11-2 and J is TRBJ2-7; TRBD1 agrees at 10 bases. Trimming cost V 5 bases and J 7 bases; bases outside gene matches: 11. Germline V gene sequence: CDR1 SGHAT, CDR2 FQNNGV. This CDR3 is 15 amino acids long. CDR3 loop: CASSEGTGAHGEQYF. The DNA of the CDR3 is TGTGCCAGCAGCGAAGGGACAGGGGCCCACGGGGAGCAGTACTTC.

V usage is TRBV11-2 and J usage is TRBJ2-1; D not resolved. Trimming left V 2 bases short and J 10 bases short, with 12 bases between. There are 13 residues in the CDR3. Per germline, CDR1 SGHAT and CDR2 FQNNGV. CDR3: CASSLLLLTEQFF. The CDR3 DNA sequence: TGTGCCAGCAGCTTACTACTCCTCACAGAGCAGTTCTTC. Complete variable domain (other parts from reference TRBV11-2 and TRBJ2-1): EAGVAQSPRYKIIEKRQSVAFWCNPISGHATLYWYQQILGQGPKLLIQFQNNGVVDDSQLPKDRFSAERLKGVDSTLKIQPAKLEDSAVYLCASSLLLLTEQFFGPGTRLTVL.